Sequencing of this T cell receptor (beta chain) was carried out in a study of cytomegalovirus exposure and HLA in healthy donors (dated 2017 in TCRdb). With respect to the entire study: According to a later analysis, the roughly 120 validation repertoires were produced on the same platform as the 666 repertoires of the first cohort. High-throughput TCR immunosequencing, statistical association of individual TCRs with disease status, and machine learning were combined to predict cytomegalovirus infection status. In addition to the first cohort of around 670 subjects, a separate validation cohort of 120 different subjects was used. The study aimed to test whether cataloging public T cell receptors could reveal signatures of past pathogen exposure. What the study reported, not specific to this receptor: In vitro tests confirmed that a few of the cytomegalovirus-associated TCR beta chains recognize cytomegalovirus antigens. A later analysis had no HLA typing for the validation cohort, so co-occurrence there was scored across all 130 or so repertoires. The classifier was reported to diagnose cytomegalovirus status with high specificity and sensitivity in both the original cohort and the validation cohort. Across donors, most TCR sequences were observed very rarely, whereas some public TCRs were present in many individuals. The study gave a list of under 200 TCR beta chains associated with cytomegalovirus. The authors suggested that the approach could potentially be extended to other disease states and immunological phenotypes. In a later analysis, TCRs clustered in the first cohort were found to also tend to co-occur in the approximately 120 validation repertoires, with 90% to 95% of cluster scores above 0.

Cut back by 5 bases and 6 bases, the V and J ends lie 21 bases apart. The CDR3, cysteine through phenylalanine, is 16 amino acids long. Here the CDR3 DNA is all that survives: 48 bases in frame from base 1. As encoded in the germline V gene, CDR1 is MGHRA while CDR2 is YSYEKL. The protocol used for the library was the immunoSEQ multiplex PCR assay. The published analysis was carried out like this. A statistical classification framework was developed to diagnose cytomegalovirus status using the catalog of TCR beta chain sequences. Sourced from immuneACCESS, this table was stored by TCRdb with only in-frame sequences that have V and J called. A share of the clones is absent; for the studies checked, an unresolved V gene accounts for under half, and the remainder has no known explanation. V and J calls and clone size are given by that table; D and trimming were obtained from the DNA. In this sample the table shows some 68,000 clones, roughly 94% of which occur a single time. The ten top clones hold around 1.5% of the sample.

On this clone itself: No cognate antigen has been identified for it. Per-nucleotide qualities are absent, and no much larger clonotype sits a single base away.

The donors belonged to the validation cohort of over a hundred subjects, which was separate from the approximately 660-subject first cohort. The source is a man aged 18 to 30 in good health and CMV-seropositive. The sequence is built from TRBV4-1 and TRBJ2-3; the D region possibly corresponds to TRBD1 (5 bases align). Specimen: PBMCs. The sequenced DNA: TGCGCCAGCAGCTATTCGCGTGGGGCAGTTCGGGATACGCAGTATTTT. Its protein is CASSYSRGAVRDTQYF.